The 19 T cell receptor beta chains listed next were all sequenced from one sample in a study of blood T cell repertoires in COVID-19. Data came from immunoSEQ multiplex PCR; TCRdb stores just in-frame clones and leaves some out. The data contain approximately 97,000 clones, around 90% of them singletons. Specimen: peripheral blood. Receptor source: a man aged 45 to 65 with active COVID-19.

The rearrangement uses TRBV15 and TRBJ2-2; 10 bases map to TRBD2. The ends lost 0 bases at V and 1 base at J; junction bases unmatched: 2. Germline V gene data show CDR1 as LNHNV and CDR2 as YYDKDF (reference sequence). The CDR3 is made up of 17 amino acids. CDR3 loop: CATSRDRTSGNTGELFF. For the CDR3, the DNA is TGTGCCACCAGCAGAGACCGGACTAGCGGGAACACCGGGGAGCTGTTTTTT.

This rearrangement joins TRBV7-2 to TRBJ2-7, with 9 bases aligning to TRBD2. Germline V CDR1 and CDR2: SGHTA, FQGNSA. This CDR3 is built from 15 residues. V trimming: 1 base; J trimming: 0 bases; junction bases outside the gene matches: 1. The CDR3 sequence: CASSLEREASYEQYF. The DNA of the CDR3 is TGTGCCAGCAGCTTAGAGCGGGAGGCCTCCTACGAGCAGTACTTC.

J is TRBJ1-2 and V is TRBV3-1 (or the pseudogene TRBV3-2); TRBD1 agrees at 7 bases. This CDR3 comprises 14 residues. Germline trimming cut 5 bases from V and 8 bases from J; bases unmatched to any gene: 11. Germline V gene data show CDR1 as LGHDT and CDR2 as YNNKEL (reference sequence). CDR3 region: CASSKGQTSGGYTF. Here the CDR3 DNA reads TGTGCCAGCAGCAAGGGACAGACGAGTGGGGGCTACACCTTC.

The gene calls are TRBV5-5 and TRBJ2-5, with D perhaps matching TRBD2 (5 bases). Germline-derived CDR1 and CDR2 are SGHKS and YYEKEE (reference sequence). The germline V and J ends were trimmed by 6 bases and 5 bases, with 14 bases remaining between them. The CDR3 contains 13 residues. CDR3 DNA: TGTGCCAGCACTTACTGGCGGGCGGAGACCCAGTACTTC. This sequence encodes CASTYWRAETQYF.

The chain carries TRBV11-2 and TRBJ2-2; possibly TRBD1 for D (6 bases). This CDR3 contains 13 residues. Germline CDR1 reads SGHAT; CDR2 reads FQNNGV. Trimming shortened V by 6 bases and J by 6 bases, and 11 bases separated the two germline ends. The CDR3, as DNA: TGTGCCAGCAGACGTACAGGGCCCGGGGAGCTGTTTTTT. It translates to CASRRTGPGELFF.

The chain employs TRBV30 and TRBJ1-5, with D maybe TRBD1 (6 bases). Trimming cost V 5 bases and J 4 bases, with 12 bases left between them. The CDR3 runs 13 residues. Germline V gives CDR1 GTSNPN, CDR2 SVGIG (reference sequence). The CDR3 sequence: CAWGRGWNQPQHF. The CDR3 DNA sequence: TGTGCCTGGGGTAGGGGGTGGAATCAGCCCCAGCATTTT.

The chain has TRBV3-1 (or the pseudogene TRBV3-2) and TRBJ2-7; 7 bases align to TRBD1. CDR1 LGHDT and CDR2 YNNKEL come from the germline V gene (reference sequence). CDR3 length equals 14 residues. V lost 4 bases, J lost 3 bases, and 6 bases stayed unmatched. The CDR3 region has the DNA TGTGCCAGCAGCCGTCAGGGGGTTCACTACGAGCAGTACTTC. It yields the protein CASSRQGVHYEQYF.

This chain links TRBV25-1 with TRBJ1-2, with TRBD1 matching 10 bases. The CDR3 has 13 amino acids. The V segment lost 9 bases and the J segment 3 bases; nucleotides outside the gene matches: 4. The germline gives CDR1 MGHDK, CDR2 SYGVNS. The DNA of the CDR3 is TGTGCCAGTTTCGGGACAGGGGACTATGGCTACACCTTC. Translating gives CASFGTGDYGYTF.

V gene TRBV7-9 combines with J gene TRBJ2-1; 12 positions agree with TRBD2. The CDR3 loop spans 16 amino acids. Germline CDR1 is SEHNR and CDR2 is FQNEAQ (reference sequence). V lost 2 bases, J lost 7 bases, and 6 bases stayed unmatched. The CDR3 coding sequence is TGTGCCAGCAGCTTATCTAGCGGGGGGGACAGGAATGAGCAGTTCTTC. It codes for CASSLSSGGDRNEQFF.

The rearrangement uses TRBV7-9 and TRBJ1-1, with 7 bases identical to TRBD1. CDR3 size: 15 residues. The V and J ends lost 3 bases and 5 bases, in that order; junction bases with no gene match: 9. Germline V gene lookup returns CDR1 SEHNR and CDR2 FQNEAQ (reference sequence). CDR3 region: CASSFNRGGETEAFF. In nucleotides, the CDR3 is TGTGCCAGCAGCTTCAACAGGGGTGGGGAAACTGAAGCTTTCTTT. The full variable domain, completed using reference TRBV7-9 and TRBJ1-1, is DTGVSQNPRHKITKRGQNVTFRCDPISEHNRLYWYRQTLGQGPEFLTYFQNEAQLEKSRLLSDRFSAERPKGSFSTLEIQRTEQGDSAMYLCASSFNRGGETEAFFGQGTRLTVV.

A few counts support this clone. The rearrangement uses TRBV7-9 and TRBJ1-5; 9 bases map to TRBD1. J lost 9 bases, V lost 5 bases, and 5 bases had no gene match. Germline V gene lookup returns CDR1 SEHNR and CDR2 FQNEAQ (reference sequence). CDR3 size: 13 residues. The CDR3 sequence is CASSPDRGSPQHF. DNA for the CDR3: TGTGCCAGCAGCCCGGACAGGGGATCGCCCCAGCATTTT.

The chain links TRBV6-2 or TRBV6-3 to TRBJ2-7; D is perhaps TRBD1 (6 bases). The V end was cut by 2 bases, the J end by 2 bases, with 16 bases between. CDR1 is MNHEY and CDR2 is SVGEGT in the germline V gene. The CDR3 has 16 residues. The CDR3 spells CASSYRGTLRPYEQYF. The CDR3 DNA reads TGTGCCAGCAGTTACAGAGGGACATTACGCCCCTACGAGCAGTACTTC.

This chain joins TRBV7-3 and TRBJ2-3, with D maybe TRBD1 (6 bases). Germline V CDR1 and CDR2: SGHTA, FQGTGA. The CDR3 runs 15 residues. V lost 1 base, J lost 5 bases, and 13 bases lay in between. In DNA, the CDR3 is TGTGCCAGCAGCTTAAATCCCTTAGGGGGAGATACGCAGTATTTT. This translates into CASSLNPLGGDTQYF.

V and J are TRBV6-6 and TRBJ1-1, with a weak D call TRBD1 (6 bases). In germline, CDR1 is MNHNY, CDR2 SVGAGI (reference sequence). The V end lost 5 bases, the J end lost 2 bases, and 21 bases lay between the germline ends. CDR3 length equals 17 residues. CDR3 region: CASSHGGAGERNTEAFF. In DNA, the CDR3 is TGTGCCAGCAGTCACGGGGGGGCAGGGGAAAGAAACACTGAAGCTTTCTTT.

The J gene is TRBJ1-4, the V gene TRBV7-2, with TRBD1 matching over 11 bases. V lost 2 bases, J lost 0 bases, and 2 bases stayed unmatched. The CDR3 is 17 residues long. CDR1 is SGHTA and CDR2 is FQGNSA in the germline V gene. This CDR3 reads CASSLMGQGATNEKLFF. CDR3 DNA: TGTGCCAGCAGCTTAATGGGACAGGGGGCAACTAATGAAAAACTGTTTTTT.

The chain recombines TRBV5-6 with TRBJ2-1; 7 nucleotides match TRBD2. Germline V CDR1 and CDR2: SGHDT, YYEEEE. This CDR3 has 17 amino acids. With 0 bases clipped from V and 3 bases from J, the junction kept 9 bases outside the gene matches. The CDR3 DNA reads TGTGCCAGCAGCTTGGGAATTTCCGGGAGGAACTACAATGAGCAGTTCTTC. It is translated as CASSLGISGRNYNEQFF.

This sequence joins TRBV2 and TRBJ1-5, with D unclear. This CDR3 contains 15 residues. V lost 8 bases, J lost 3 bases, and 17 bases lay in between. CDR1 and CDR2 (germline): SNHLY, FYNNEI. DNA for the CDR3: TGTGCCAGCCGGGGAGGCCTCATCCTCAATCAGCCCCAGCATTTT. This codes for CASRGGLILNQPQHF.

This sequence joins TRBV5-1 and TRBJ1-2; 7 bases align to TRBD1. With V trimmed by 4 bases and J by 6 bases, 6 bases remained unmatched. Germline CDR1 and CDR2: SGHRS and YFSETQ. The CDR3 is 13 amino acids. The CDR3 bases are TGCGCCAGCAGCCTAACAGGGGTTGATGGCTACACCTTC. Translating it yields CASSLTGVDGYTF.

This sequence joins TRBV29-1 and TRBJ2-4; possible D gene TRBD1, 5 bases. The CDR3 runs 16 residues. Trimming pared 2 bases from V and 0 bases from J, leaving 14 bases between. The V gene's germline CDR1 is SQVTM and CDR2 ANQGSEA. This CDR3 is CSVETPGRGAKNIQYF. CDR3 sequence (DNA): TGCAGCGTTGAAACCCCAGGAAGGGGAGCCAAAAACATTCAGTACTTC.